The TCR beta chain under discussion was sequenced for a study of response to subunit inactivated influenza vaccine. Findings and limits, study-wide: Each seasonal influenza vaccination recruits few new T cells, the authors suggested.

A remark on this clonotype: Its antigen is undetermined.

Via MiXCR, TCRdb re-called the RT-PCR reads, giving one row per CDR3 protein. The table records around 300,000 distinct CDR3 sequences, 22% of them present only once. The CDR3 is 14 residues long. Germline V gene data show CDR1 as SGHVS and CDR2 as FQNEAQ. The ends lost 4 bases at V and 1 base at J; junction bases unmatched: 3. The V gene is TRBV7-8, the J gene TRBJ2-7, with 8 bases that match TRBD1. The sequence was obtained from a man in his fifties or sixties who received an inactivated influenza vaccine. Sequenced here: PBMCs from blood, sampled about 20 months after vaccination. The CDR3 loop is CASSSRTGSYEQYF. The CDR3 coding sequence is TGTGCCAGCAGCTCCAGGACAGGGTCCTACGAGCAGTACTTC.